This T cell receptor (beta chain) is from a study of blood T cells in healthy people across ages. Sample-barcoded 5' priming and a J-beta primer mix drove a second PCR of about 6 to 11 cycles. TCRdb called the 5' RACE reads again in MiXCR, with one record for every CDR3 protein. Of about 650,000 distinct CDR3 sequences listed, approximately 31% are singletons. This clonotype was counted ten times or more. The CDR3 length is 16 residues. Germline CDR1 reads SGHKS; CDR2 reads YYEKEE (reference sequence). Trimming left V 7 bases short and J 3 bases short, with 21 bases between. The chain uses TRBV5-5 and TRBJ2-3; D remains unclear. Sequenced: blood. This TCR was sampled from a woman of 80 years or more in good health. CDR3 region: CASDASPLARTDTQYF. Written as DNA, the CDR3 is TGTGCCAGCGACGCTTCCCCACTGGCGAGGACAGATACGCAGTATTTT. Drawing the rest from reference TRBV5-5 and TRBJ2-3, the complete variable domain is DAGVTQSPTHLIKTRGQQVTLRCSPISGHKSVSWYQQVLGQGPQFIFQYYEKEERGRGNFPDRFSARQFPNYSSELNVNALLLGDSALYLCASDASPLARTDTQYFGPGTRLTVL.